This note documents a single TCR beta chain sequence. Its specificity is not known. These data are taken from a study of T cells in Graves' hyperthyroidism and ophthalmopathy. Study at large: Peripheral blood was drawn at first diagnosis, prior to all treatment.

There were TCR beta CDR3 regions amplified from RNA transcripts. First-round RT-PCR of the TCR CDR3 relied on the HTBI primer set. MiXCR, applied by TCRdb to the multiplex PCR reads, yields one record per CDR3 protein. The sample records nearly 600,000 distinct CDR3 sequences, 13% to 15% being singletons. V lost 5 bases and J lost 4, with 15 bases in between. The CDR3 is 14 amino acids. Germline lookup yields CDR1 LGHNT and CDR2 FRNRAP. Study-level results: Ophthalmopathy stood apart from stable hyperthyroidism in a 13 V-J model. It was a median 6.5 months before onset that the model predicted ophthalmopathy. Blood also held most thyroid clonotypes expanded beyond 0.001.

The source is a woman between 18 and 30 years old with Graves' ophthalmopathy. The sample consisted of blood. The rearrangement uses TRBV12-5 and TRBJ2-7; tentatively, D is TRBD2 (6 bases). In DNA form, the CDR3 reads TGTGCTAGTGGTACTTTCGGAGGGGTTTACGAGCAGTACTTC. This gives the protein CASGTFGGVYEQYF.